Presented here are 5 T cell receptor beta chains from one specimen sequenced in a study of blood T cell repertoires in COVID-19. Libraries were prepared by immunoSEQ multiplex PCR; TCRdb keeps only in-frame clonotypes and omits some of them. This repertoire shows about 170,000 clones, 80% to 95% found once; its top ten account for roughly 4.8%. What was sequenced was peripheral blood. The source of these receptors is a man aged 25 to 40 with COVID-19, enrolled during active disease.

In its sample, this clone was seen a few times. V and J are TRBV7-9 and TRBJ2-3, with 12 nucleotides matching TRBD2. V gave up 1 base and J gave up 2 bases; unmatched junction bases: 7. There are 18 residues in the CDR3. Germline CDR1 and CDR2: SEHNR and FQNEAQ (reference sequence). The chain's CDR3 is CASSLGLAGGPDTDTQYF. CDR3 DNA: TGTGCCAGCAGCTTAGGGCTAGCGGGGGGGCCGGACACAGATACGCAGTATTTT.

The chain links TRBV20-1 to TRBJ2-3; D is unclear. Trimming removed 3 bases from V and 2 bases from J, with 3 bases in between. From germline, CDR1 is DFQATT and CDR2 SNEGSKA (reference sequence). This CDR3 comprises 11 residues. The CDR3 sequence: CSASHTDTQYF. CDR3 sequence (DNA): TGCAGTGCTAGTCACACAGATACGCAGTATTTT.

This clone appeared a single time. This chain joins TRBV11-3 and TRBJ2-2; 11 nucleotides match TRBD1. Germline V CDR1 and CDR2: SGHNT, YENEEA. With V trimmed by 5 bases and J by 0 bases, 11 bases remained unmatched. This CDR3 has 19 amino acids. CDR3 sequence: CASSLKRGTGGPNTGELFF. For the CDR3, the DNA is TGTGCCAGCAGCCTAAAACGTGGGACAGGGGGACCGAACACCGGGGAGCTGTTTTTT.

This clone has a single count. The chain carries TRBV10-3 and TRBJ1-1; 7 nucleotides match TRBD1. Germline loops: CDR1 ENHRY, CDR2 SYGVKD. The CDR3 runs 13 residues. J was trimmed by 6 bases and V by 6 bases; bases with no gene match: 7. The CDR3 DNA is TGTGCCATCAGGGCAGGGGGTGGATCTGAAGCTTTCTTT. Translating it yields CAIRAGGGSEAFF.

The chain uses TRBV3-1 (or the pseudogene TRBV3-2) and TRBJ2-7; a weak D match, TRBD2 (7 bases). Germline V CDR1 and CDR2: LGHDT, YNNKEL (reference sequence). Trimming cost V 0 bases and J 0 bases, with 12 bases left between them. CDR3 length equals 16 residues. For the CDR3, the DNA is TGTGCCAGCAGCCAAGATCCCGGGGGGCCCTCCTACGAGCAGTACTTC. It codes for CASSQDPGGPSYEQYF.